This T cell receptor (beta chain) was identified during a study of T cell responses to AZD1222 COVID-19 vaccine. Study-wide findings and caveats: Donor demographics were predominantly white British with a female majority; clonal diversity may be underestimated. Reports say nearly half of spike-specific TCRs go after unmutated variant regions.

Comment on this clone: The antigen is not known.

CDR1 is SGHNT and CDR2 is YYREEE in the germline V gene (reference sequence). This CDR3 comprises 15 residues. Trimming shortened V by 0 bases and J by 5 bases, and 12 bases separated the two germline ends. Libraries were prepared by immunoSEQ multiplex PCR; TCRdb keeps only in-frame clonotypes and omits some of them. The table records 150,000 to 200,000 clones, 90% to 95% of them present only once. The J gene is TRBJ2-1, the V gene TRBV5-4, with D unclear. Sequenced here: peripheral blood, sampled on day 0 of AZD1222 vaccination. The TCR comes from an adult in good health. The CDR3 bases are TGTGCCAGCAGCTTGGGGACGAACCTTAACAATGAGCAGTTCTTC. It is translated as CASSLGTNLNNEQFF.